The 13 T cell receptor beta chains given below trace back to one sample, sequenced in a study of beta chain features in type 1 diabetes. The isolated RNA, all of it, was reverse transcribed, so expressed TCRB transcripts were what got sequenced. Some clones are missing from TCRdb's copy, which holds only in-frame ones; the method was immunoSEQ multiplex PCR. The sample records about 930,000 clones, 17% being singletons. The source material was naive CD4+ T cells from blood. Source of these receptors: a woman in her late teens or twenties in good health.

Only a few counts were recorded for this clone. The genes are TRBV5-1 and TRBJ2-5, with unresolved D. Germline V lookup: CDR1 SGHRS, CDR2 YFSETQ. The CDR3 is 14 amino acids. Trimming removed 0 bases from V and 1 base from J, with 7 bases in between. The CDR3 DNA sequence: TGCGCCAGCAGCTTGGCTCCCCCCCAAGAGACCCAGTACTTC. It encodes CASSLAPPQETQYF.

The chain employs TRBV27 and TRBJ1-2; D not certain. The CDR3 runs to 14 residues. CDR1 is MNHEY and CDR2 is SMNVEV in the germline V gene (reference sequence). V was trimmed by 5 bases and J by 2 bases, leaving 12 bases between them. This CDR3 is CASSPSGRNYGYTF. The DNA of the CDR3 is TGTGCCAGCAGTCCTTCGGGCAGGAACTATGGCTACACCTTC.

This clone was detected a few times. The rearrangement joins TRBV7-2 to TRBJ2-2; tentatively, D is TRBD2 (6 bases). The V gene's germline CDR1 is SGHTA and CDR2 FQGNSA. CDR3 length: 16 amino acids. Trimming pared 0 bases from V and 3 bases from J, leaving 11 bases between. The CDR3 protein is CASSLAGGPDTGELFF. The CDR3 region has the DNA TGTGCCAGCAGCTTAGCGGGAGGACCAGACACCGGGGAGCTGTTTTTT.

The genes are TRBV7-2 and TRBJ2-1; D ambiguous. V was shortened by 0 bases and J by 9 bases, with 12 bases between the two germline ends. This CDR3 region has 14 residues. From germline, CDR1 is SGHTA and CDR2 FQGNSA. In nucleotides, the CDR3 is TGTGCCAGCAGCTTAGCTGGCGGCGGCGCTGAGCAGTTCTTC. The encoded protein is CASSLAGGGAEQFF.

This clone turned up a few times. CDR3 in amino acids: CASSRAGPQHF. CDR3 DNA sequence: TGTGCCAGCTCCCGAGCCGGGCCCCAGCATTTT. The chain has TRBV2 and TRBJ1-5, with unresolved D. Per the germline V gene, CDR1 is SNHLY and CDR2 is FYNNEI. Between the trimmed V and J ends, which lost 8 bases and 9 bases, there was a span of 11 bases. The CDR3 runs 11 residues.

This chain links TRBV6-6 with TRBJ2-3, with D perhaps being TRBD1 or TRBD2 (5 bases each). CDR1 and CDR2 from the germline V gene are MNHNY and SVGAGI (reference sequence). Trimming left V 6 bases short and J 6 bases short, with 13 bases between. This CDR3 comprises 13 residues. CDR3 in amino acids: CASRGRAGDTQYF. CDR3 bases: TGTGCCAGCAGAGGCAGGGCGGGTGATACGCAGTATTTT.

The chain combines TRBV7-6 with TRBJ2-5; no reliable D call. This CDR3 is built from 13 residues. Per the germline V gene, CDR1 is SGHVS and CDR2 is FNYEAQ. V was shortened by 0 bases and J by 5 bases, with 7 bases between the two germline ends. The CDR3 nucleotides read TGTGCCAGCAGCTTAGCGTGGGCGGAGACCCAGTACTTC. This translates into CASSLAWAETQYF.

This clone was counted between two and nine times. The chain links TRBV28 to TRBJ2-7; 10 nucleotides line up with TRBD2. V was clipped by 3 bases and J by 3 bases; unmatched bases: 5. The CDR3 contains 15 residues. CDR1 is MDHEN and CDR2 is SYDVKM in the germline V gene. CDR3 sequence (DNA): TGTGCCAGCAGTTTGGAGGCTAGCGGGAGCTACGAGCAGTACTTC. As protein: CASSLEASGSYEQYF.

This chain connects TRBV29-1 to TRBJ2-6; D not resolved. Germline V lookup: CDR1 SQVTM, CDR2 ANQGSEA. V dropped 4 bases and J dropped 0 bases, with 16 bases sitting between them. The CDR3 totals 17 residues. The CDR3 is CSVGSTAGGSGANVLTF. CDR3 nucleotide sequence: TGCAGCGTTGGATCCACGGCAGGCGGCTCTGGGGCCAACGTCCTGACTTTC. The full variable domain, completed using reference TRBV29-1 and TRBJ2-6, is SAVISQKPSRDICQRGTSLTIQCQVDSQVTMMFWYRQQPGQSLTLIATANQGSEATYESGFVIDKFPISRPNLTFSTLTVSNMSPEDSSIYLCSVGSTAGGSGANVLTFGAGSRLTVL.

This clone has just a few counts. The rearrangement links TRBV4-2 to TRBJ2-1; no clear D. Trimming removed 1 base from V and 5 bases from J, with 15 bases in between. The CDR3 extends over 16 amino acids. The germline CDR1 and CDR2 sequences are LGHNA and YNFKEQ. The CDR3 is CASSQVLAAVDNEQFF. Written as DNA, the CDR3 is TGTGCCAGCAGCCAAGTTTTAGCCGCAGTGGACAATGAGCAGTTCTTC.

In this sample, this clone turned up a few times. This rearrangement joins TRBV4-2 to TRBJ2-1; a weak D match, TRBD1 (6 bases). The CDR3 has 14 amino acids. V was trimmed by 4 bases and J by 12 bases, leaving 19 bases between them. The germline CDR1 and CDR2 sequences are LGHNA and YNFKEQ. The chain's CDR3 is CASSPLVRVRGQFF. CDR3 nucleotide sequence: TGTGCCAGCAGCCCCCTCGTTAGGGTCAGGGGGCAGTTCTTC.

This clone was observed a few times. This sample includes further DNA sequences coding for the same CDR3. The gene calls are TRBV15 and TRBJ2-7; D gene unclear. The CDR3 has 12 amino acids. CDR1 LNHNV and CDR2 YYDKDF come from the germline V gene (reference sequence). V gave up 0 bases and J gave up 4 bases, with 4 bases separating them. The CDR3 spells CATSRDRYEQYF. CDR3 in DNA: TGTGCCACCAGCAGAGATAGGTACGAGCAGTACTTC.

This clone appeared a few times. The rearrangement links TRBV6-1 to TRBJ1-3; D gene unclear. CDR1 MNHNS and CDR2 SASEGT come from the germline V gene. V lost 4 bases and J lost 2, with 18 bases in between. The CDR3 has 17 residues. DNA for the CDR3: TGTGCCAGCAGTGTCAAGTTGGCAGGTCCGGCTGGAAACACCATATATTTT. Translating gives CASSVKLAGPAGNTIYF.